This is a list of T cell receptor beta chains from one sample in a study of control samples from healthy donors and cancer patients. The protocol was immunoSEQ multiplex PCR, while the TCRdb copy is restricted to in-frame clones and leaves out a portion. This sample yields 100,000 or so clones, of which more than 85% are seen a single time; 7.8% belongs to the top ten. Sequenced input: blood. All receptors come from a man aged 30-40 years in good health. Both conserved end residues are part of each CDR3. Each record gives: V gene, clone size, D gene, J gene, CDR3 DNA, CDR3 protein. The D gene is left open where the match is weak. Clone size is given for some rows only: seen once, a few or many times, or a class if the clone is expanded.

V: TRBV6-2/TRBV6-3
size: NA
D: TRBD2
J: TRBJ2-7
DNA: TGTGCCAGCAGCCACTCCGGGACTAGTAACTCCTACGAGCAGTACTTC
CDR3: CASSHSGTSNSYEQYF

V: TRBV6-4
size: once
D: TRBD1
J: TRBJ2-3
DNA: TGTGCCAGCAGTGCGGAGACAGGGGGAGCAGATACGCAGTATTTT
CDR3: CASSAETGGADTQYF

V: TRBV15
size: NA
D: TRBD2
J: TRBJ2-7
DNA: TGTGCCACCAGCAGAGCCGGGGGGAACGGGGTCGAGCAGTACTTC
CDR3: CATSRAGGNGVEQYF

V: TRBV11-2
size: NA
D: NA
J: TRBJ2-5
DNA: TGTGCCAGCAGCCCTAACGAGGGGTGGGAGACCCAGTACTTC
CDR3: CASSPNEGWETQYF

V: TRBV29-1
size: NA
D: TRBD1
J: TRBJ1-2
DNA: TGCAGCGTTGAAGCGAGACAGGGGAGCGGCGATGGCTACACCTTC
CDR3: CSVEARQGSGDGYTF

V: TRBV4-2
size: NA
D: NA
J: TRBJ2-7
DNA: TGTGCCAGCAGCCAAGATCCGGGAGCCCATTACGAGCAGTACTTC
CDR3: CASSQDPGAHYEQYF

V: TRBV30
size: few
D: NA
J: TRBJ1-1
DNA: TGTGCCTGGAGTGTGCGGGGGCGTAGTATAATGAACACTGAAGCTTTCTTT
CDR3: CAWSVRGRSIMNTEAFF

V: TRBV6-5
size: NA
D: NA
J: TRBJ1-1
DNA: TGTGCCAGCAGTTACTCAAACAGGAAGAACACTGAAGCTTTCTTT
CDR3: CASSYSNRKNTEAFF

V: TRBV15
size: NA
D: TRBD2
J: TRBJ2-3
DNA: TGTGCCACCAGCAAGATGTTAGCGGGAGGCACAGATACGCAGTATTTT
CDR3: CATSKMLAGGTDTQYF

V: TRBV6-5
size: NA
D: TRBD2
J: TRBJ2-1
DNA: TGTGCCAGCAGCCCCGGGACTAGCGGACACAATGAGCAGTTCTTC
CDR3: CASSPGTSGHNEQFF

V: TRBV6-1
size: NA
D: TRBD2
J: TRBJ2-2
DNA: TGTGCCAGCAGTGGAGGACTAGCGGGCACCCCAACGAGCACCGGGGAGCTGTTTTTT
CDR3: CASSGGLAGTPTSTGELFF

V: TRBV18
size: NA
D: NA
J: TRBJ1-1
DNA: TGTGCCAGCTCACTGCTCGAGGACACTGAAGCTTTCTTT
CDR3: CASSLLEDTEAFF

V: TRBV9
size: NA
D: TRBD2
J: TRBJ2-1
DNA: TGTGCCAGCAGCGGCGATAGCGGGGTATACAATGAGCAGTTCTTC
CDR3: CASSGDSGVYNEQFF

V: TRBV6-5
size: NA
D: NA
J: TRBJ2-5
DNA: TGTGCCAGCAGTAGACAGAAAGAGACCCAGTACTTC
CDR3: CASSRQKETQYF

V: TRBV6-6
size: NA
D: NA
J: TRBJ1-5
DNA: TGTGCCAGCAGTCCCTCAGGGCGAAGGCAGCCCCAGCATTTT
CDR3: CASSPSGRRQPQHF

V: TRBV28
size: NA
D: TRBD1
J: TRBJ1-1
DNA: TGTGCCAGCAGTTTATGGACCGGGACAGCTAACACTGAAGCTTTCTTT
CDR3: CASSLWTGTANTEAFF

V: TRBV4-2
size: NA
D: NA
J: TRBJ2-4
DNA: TGTGCCAGCAGCCAAGGTGAGACGAGTCGGAACATTCAGTACTTC
CDR3: CASSQGETSRNIQYF

V: TRBV13
size: few
D: NA
J: TRBJ1-1
DNA: TGTGCCAGCAGCTCGACCCATAACAGAGAAGCTTTCTTT
CDR3: CASSSTHNREAFF

V: TRBV15
size: NA
D: TRBD1
J: TRBJ2-2
DNA: TGTGCCACCAGCCCCGTCGGACAGGGGGGGGCCGGGGAGCTGTTTTTT
CDR3: CATSPVGQGGAGELFF

V: TRBV19
size: NA
D: NA
J: TRBJ2-5
DNA: TGTGCCAGTAGTATTAGGTCCGGGGTGGCCCAGTACTTC
CDR3: CASSIRSGVAQYF

V: TRBV5-6
size: NA
D: NA
J: TRBJ1-2
DNA: TGTGCCAGCAGCTTGGATAACAGGCCTAACTATGGCTACACCTTC
CDR3: CASSLDNRPNYGYTF

V: TRBV6-5
size: NA
D: TRBD1
J: TRBJ1-1
DNA: TGTGCCAGCAGACGACAGGGGAACACTGAAGCTTTCTTT
CDR3: CASRRQGNTEAFF

V: TRBV28
size: once
D: TRBD1
J: TRBJ2-6
DNA: TGTGCCAGCAGCAGGACAGGGTACGGGGCCAACGTCCTGACTTTC
CDR3: CASSRTGYGANVLTF

V: TRBV3-1/TRBV3-2
size: NA
D: NA
J: TRBJ2-3
DNA: TGTGCCAGCAGCCCTATCGGTCGCACAGATACGCAGTATTTT
CDR3: CASSPIGRTDTQYF

V: TRBV7-9
size: NA
D: NA
J: TRBJ1-2
DNA: TGTGCCAGCAGCTTAGGGGCCGCCGGAGCCCTTGGCTACACCTTC
CDR3: CASSLGAAGALGYTF

V: TRBV6-5
size: NA
D: NA
J: TRBJ1-2
DNA: TGTGCCGTACAGGCCTTCTATGGCTACACCTTC
CDR3: CAVQAFYGYTF

V: TRBV3-1/TRBV3-2
size: NA
D: NA
J: TRBJ2-2
DNA: TGTGCCAGCAGAATCTCCGGGACACAGAACACCGGGGAGCTGTTTTTT
CDR3: CASRISGTQNTGELFF

V: TRBV28
size: NA
D: TRBD1
J: TRBJ2-7
DNA: TGTGCCAGCAGATCAGGACAGGGGGCCCTGAGGGAGCAGTACTTC
CDR3: CASRSGQGALREQYF

V: TRBV5-6
size: NA
D: TRBD1
J: TRBJ2-7
DNA: TGTGCCAGCAGACATAAGCCGGGACAGGGGGCGTACGAGCAGTACTTC
CDR3: CASRHKPGQGAYEQYF

V: TRBV13
size: few
D: NA
J: TRBJ2-3
DNA: TGTGCCAGCAGCTCCCAACTCGAGGGGGTGAGCACAGATACGCAGTATTTT
CDR3: CASSSQLEGVSTDTQYF

V: TRBV6-2/TRBV6-3
size: NA
D: NA
J: TRBJ2-3
DNA: TGTGCCAGCAGTCTCGTCGGGTTTGCGCAGTATTTT
CDR3: CASSLVGFAQYF

V: TRBV15
size: NA
D: TRBD1
J: TRBJ1-4
DNA: TGTGCCACCAGCCGGAGACAGGGGACAACTAATGAAAAACTGTTTTTT
CDR3: CATSRRQGTTNEKLFF

V: TRBV2
size: NA
D: NA
J: TRBJ2-3
DNA: TGTGCCAGCAGTCGTCTTCCCACAGTTAGCACAGATACGCAGTATTTT
CDR3: CASSRLPTVSTDTQYF

V: TRBV7-2
size: NA
D: NA
J: TRBJ1-1
DNA: TGTGCCAGCAGCTTAGTGGGGTTGTCGGACACTGAAGCTTTCTTT
CDR3: CASSLVGLSDTEAFF

V: TRBV7-9
size: NA
D: NA
J: TRBJ2-5
DNA: TGTGCCAGCAGCCCCGATCGCTATAACTACGGGGAGACCCAGTACTTC
CDR3: CASSPDRYNYGETQYF

V: TRBV19
size: NA
D: NA
J: TRBJ2-2
DNA: TGTGCCAGTAGTATAGGGGGGAACACCGGGGAGCTGTTTTTT
CDR3: CASSIGGNTGELFF

V: TRBV18
size: NA
D: NA
J: TRBJ1-1
DNA: TGTGCCAGCTCACCGGCTATAGGAACTGAAGCTTTCTTT
CDR3: CASSPAIGTEAFF

V: TRBV6-5
size: NA
D: NA
J: TRBJ1-5
DNA: TGTGCCACTCGGGGGGCAGGCCGCAATCAGCCCCAGCATTTT
CDR3: CATRGAGRNQPQHF

V: TRBV19
size: NA
D: NA
J: TRBJ1-5
DNA: TGTGCCAGTAGTATCTTAGGTCAGCCCCAGCATTTT
CDR3: CASSILGQPQHF

V: TRBV19
size: NA
D: NA
J: TRBJ1-2
DNA: TGTGCCAGTAGTATAGTCGGGTTAGGAGGAGGCTACACCTTC
CDR3: CASSIVGLGGGYTF

V: TRBV18
size: NA
D: TRBD1
J: TRBJ2-6
DNA: TGTGCCAGCTCACCAGACAGGGTGTGGGCTGGGGCCAACGTCCTGACTTTC
CDR3: CASSPDRVWAGANVLTF

V: TRBV6-5
size: NA
D: NA
J: TRBJ1-2
DNA: TGTGCCTCAAAGACGGGAGACTTTAACTATGGCTACACCTTC
CDR3: CASKTGDFNYGYTF

V: TRBV7-8
size: NA
D: TRBD1
J: TRBJ1-2
DNA: TGTGCCAGCAGCCGAGACAGGGCTACTGGCTACACCTTC
CDR3: CASSRDRATGYTF

V: TRBV19
size: NA
D: TRBD1
J: TRBJ2-2
DNA: TGTGCCAGTAGTACGCGGACAGGGGGAGGGTGGGAGCTGTTTTTT
CDR3: CASSTRTGGGWELFF

V: TRBV4-3
size: NA
D: NA
J: TRBJ1-6
DNA: TGCGCCAGCAGCCAAGACCTACGGAATTCACCCCTCCACTTT
CDR3: CASSQDLRNSPLHF

V: TRBV28
size: NA
D: NA
J: TRBJ2-7
DNA: TGTGCCAGCGGGGAGACAGGGAGGGGCGAGCAGTACTTC
CDR3: CASGETGRGEQYF

V: TRBV6-5
size: NA
D: NA
J: TRBJ2-7
DNA: TGTGCCAGCAGTTACTCGATGGGCGAAACCTACGAGCAGTACTTC
CDR3: CASSYSMGETYEQYF